Below are 11 T cell receptor beta chains sequenced from a single sample in a study of T-cell memory formation after mild COVID-19. TCRdb reprocessed the 5' RACE reads via MiXCR and lists one record per CDR3 protein. There are a few hundred thousand distinct CDR3 sequences in the sample; approximately 15% occur only once, and about 20% lies in the top ten. The sample consisted of PBMCs or a T cell subset sorted from them (not recorded which). These receptors were taken from a man aged 18 to 35 who had mild COVID-19 (a few samples of this study predate the infection). Cell type and time point are not known.

The CDR3 DNA reads as TGCGCCAGCAGCTCGGACTCGGACGACAATGAGCAGTTCTTC. Protein sequence: CASSSDSDDNEQFF. The rearrangement joins TRBV5-1 to TRBJ2-1, with D maybe TRBD2 (5 bases). The germline V and J ends were trimmed by 3 bases and 5 bases, with 12 bases remaining between them. Germline loops: CDR1 SGHRS, CDR2 YFSETQ. The CDR3 has 14 amino acids.

The gene calls are TRBV6-6 and TRBJ2-4; D gene unclear. This CDR3 has 11 amino acids. V shed 7 bases and J shed 15 bases, with 16 bases lying between them. Germline V CDR1 and CDR2: MNHNY, SVGAGI (reference sequence). The CDR3 here is CASTALGWAYF. The CDR3 bases are TGTGCCAGCACAGCCCTTGGGTGGGCGTACTTC.

This clonotype was counted many times. V usage is TRBV5-5 and J usage is TRBJ2-1, with 8 bases fitting TRBD2. CDR3 length: 14 residues. Per germline, CDR1 SGHKS and CDR2 YYEKEE (reference sequence). Unmatched junction bases numbered 11, after V lost 0 bases and J lost 15 bases. The CDR3 is CASSLESGGPLGFF. In DNA, the CDR3 is TGTGCCAGCAGCTTGGAATCGGGGGGGCCATTGGGGTTCTTC.

In this sample, this clonotype turned up once. The chain carries TRBV24-1 and TRBJ1-5, with 8 positions matching TRBD1. CDR1 is KGHDR and CDR2 is SFDVKD in the germline V gene. The CDR3 extends over 16 amino acids. V trimming: 4 bases; J trimming: 3 bases; junction bases outside the gene matches: 7. The CDR3 spells CATSDGRQGNNQPQHF. CDR3 DNA: TGTGCCACCAGTGACGGCCGACAGGGGAACAATCAGCCCCAGCATTTT.

The sample holds a few counts of this clonotype. The chain is built from TRBV4-3 and TRBJ1-4; D not resolved. The CDR3 loop spans 16 amino acids. Germline CDR1 is LGHNA and CDR2 is YSLEER. Trimming cost V 0 bases and J 7 bases, with 15 bases left between them. The DNA of the CDR3 is TGCGCCAGCAGCCAAGATCCTCCGGTTAGAATTGAAAAACTGTTTTTT. This sequence encodes CASSQDPPVRIEKLFF.

The chain couples TRBV5-6 to TRBJ1-6; D gene uncertain. CDR1 is SGHDT and CDR2 is YYEEEE in the germline V gene. The CDR3 has 13 amino acids. The germline V and J ends were trimmed by 1 base and 9 bases, with 8 bases remaining between them. The CDR3 nucleotides read TGTGCCAGCAGCTTGCCGGACGGTTCACCCCTCCACTTT. Its translation is CASSLPDGSPLHF.

The CDR3 here is CAKTVAPWNYEQYF. The CDR3 DNA reads as TGTGCCAAGACGGTAGCGCCTTGGAACTACGAGCAGTACTTC. The chain uses TRBV15 and TRBJ2-7, with D maybe TRBD2 (5 bases). Germline V lookup: CDR1 LNHNV, CDR2 YYDKDF (reference sequence). The V and J ends lost 10 bases and 3 bases respectively, with 19 bases between them. This CDR3 is built from 14 residues.

The gene calls are TRBV4-3 and TRBJ2-3; 8 bases align to TRBD2. J was trimmed by 2 bases and V by 0 bases; bases with no gene match: 7. The CDR3 has 17 amino acids. Germline CDR1 LGHNA, CDR2 YSLEER. The CDR3 sequence is CASSQDGGRGATDTQYF. CDR3 in DNA: TGCGCCAGCAGCCAAGATGGGGGGCGGGGGGCCACAGATACGCAGTATTTT.

V and J are TRBV6-5 and TRBJ2-7, with 8 bases matching TRBD1. The V and J ends lost 2 bases and 5 bases, in that order; junction bases with no gene match: 2. The CDR3 totals 13 residues. Germline V CDR1 and CDR2: MNHEY, SVGAGI. The CDR3 region is CASSYQGADEQYF. The CDR3 DNA follows: TGTGCCAGCAGTTACCAGGGGGCAGACGAGCAGTACTTC.

The chain couples TRBV4-3 to TRBJ1-1; D uncertain. Between the trimmed V and J ends, which lost 2 bases and 5 bases, there was a span of 12 bases. CDR3 length: 14 amino acids. Germline-derived CDR1 and CDR2 are LGHNA and YSLEER. The CDR3 loop reads CASSQSMRGTEAFF. The CDR3, as DNA: TGCGCCAGCAGCCAAAGTATGCGGGGAACTGAAGCTTTCTTT.

This clonotype was detected ten times or more. The rearrangement links TRBV5-1 to TRBJ2-1; TRBD2 agrees at 7 bases. CDR3 length: 17 residues. The germline CDR1 and CDR2 sequences are SGHRS and YFSETQ. The J segment lost 8 bases and the V segment lost 0 bases, leaving 14 bases of the junction unmatched. The CDR3 loop reads CASSLVPGLEVGDEQFF. The CDR3 nucleotides read TGCGCCAGCAGCTTGGTGCCAGGACTAGAGGTTGGCGATGAGCAGTTCTTC.